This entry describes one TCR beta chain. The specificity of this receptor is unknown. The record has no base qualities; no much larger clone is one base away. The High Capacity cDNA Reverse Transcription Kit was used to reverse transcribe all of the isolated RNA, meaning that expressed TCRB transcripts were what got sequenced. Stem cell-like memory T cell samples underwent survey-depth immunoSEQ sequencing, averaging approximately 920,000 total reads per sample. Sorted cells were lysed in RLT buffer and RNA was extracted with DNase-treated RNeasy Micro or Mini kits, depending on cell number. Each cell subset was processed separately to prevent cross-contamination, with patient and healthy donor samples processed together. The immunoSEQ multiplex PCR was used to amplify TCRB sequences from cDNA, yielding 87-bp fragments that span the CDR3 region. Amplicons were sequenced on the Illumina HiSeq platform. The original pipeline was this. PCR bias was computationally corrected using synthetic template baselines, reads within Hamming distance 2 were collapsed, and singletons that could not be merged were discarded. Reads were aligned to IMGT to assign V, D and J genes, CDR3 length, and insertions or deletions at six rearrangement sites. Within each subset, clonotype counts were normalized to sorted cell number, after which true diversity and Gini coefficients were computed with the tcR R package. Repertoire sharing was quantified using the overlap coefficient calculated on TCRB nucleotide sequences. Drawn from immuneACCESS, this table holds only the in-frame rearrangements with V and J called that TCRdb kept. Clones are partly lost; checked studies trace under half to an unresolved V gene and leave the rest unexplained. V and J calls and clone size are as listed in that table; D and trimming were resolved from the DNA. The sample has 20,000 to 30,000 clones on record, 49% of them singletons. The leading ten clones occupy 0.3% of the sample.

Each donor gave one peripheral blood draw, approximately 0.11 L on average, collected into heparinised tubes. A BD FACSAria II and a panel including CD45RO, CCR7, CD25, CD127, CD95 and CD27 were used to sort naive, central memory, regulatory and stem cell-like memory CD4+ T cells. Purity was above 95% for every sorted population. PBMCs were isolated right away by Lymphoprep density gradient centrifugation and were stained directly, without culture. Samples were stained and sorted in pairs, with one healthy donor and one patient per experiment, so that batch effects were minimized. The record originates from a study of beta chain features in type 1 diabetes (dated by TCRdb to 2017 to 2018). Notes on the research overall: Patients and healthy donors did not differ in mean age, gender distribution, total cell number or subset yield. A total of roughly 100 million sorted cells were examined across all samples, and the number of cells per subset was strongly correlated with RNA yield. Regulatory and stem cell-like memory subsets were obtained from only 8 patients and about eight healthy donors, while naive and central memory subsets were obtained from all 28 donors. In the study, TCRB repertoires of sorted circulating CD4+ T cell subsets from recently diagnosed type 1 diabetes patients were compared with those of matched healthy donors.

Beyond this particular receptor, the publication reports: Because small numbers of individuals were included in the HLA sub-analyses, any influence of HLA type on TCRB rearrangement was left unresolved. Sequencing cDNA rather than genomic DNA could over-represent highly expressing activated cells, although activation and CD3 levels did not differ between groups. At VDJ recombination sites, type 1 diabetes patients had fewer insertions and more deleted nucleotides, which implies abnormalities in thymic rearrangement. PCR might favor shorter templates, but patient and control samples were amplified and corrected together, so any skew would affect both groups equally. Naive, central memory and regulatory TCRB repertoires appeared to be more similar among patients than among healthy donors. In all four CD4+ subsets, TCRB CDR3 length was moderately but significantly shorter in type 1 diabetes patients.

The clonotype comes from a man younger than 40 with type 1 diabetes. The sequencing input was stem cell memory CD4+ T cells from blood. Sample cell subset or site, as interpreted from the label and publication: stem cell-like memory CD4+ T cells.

The DNA is as follows: TGTGCCAGCCATAGACAGGGGGTAAACACTGAAGCTTTCTTT. Its product reads: CASHRQGVNTEAFF. The rearrangement combines TRBV19 with TRBJ1-1; 9 bases in the middle match TRBD1. Trimming leaves V shorter by 9 bases and J shorter by 2 bases, with the junction holding 7 bases beyond the gene matches. The CDR3 goes from the cysteine to the phenylalanine over 14 residues. The kept DNA is CDR3 alone, 42 bases in frame from the first base. Per the germline V gene (reference sequence), LNHDA is the CDR1 and SQIVND is the CDR2. The variable domain in full, with residues beyond the CDR3 obtained from the reference TRBV19 and TRBJ1-1 genes, is DGGITQSPKYLFRKEGQNVTLSCEQNLNHDAMYWYRQDPGQGLRLIYYSQIVNDFQKGDIAEGYSVSREKKESFPLTVTSAQKNPTAFYLCASHRQGVNTEAFFGQGTRLTVV.